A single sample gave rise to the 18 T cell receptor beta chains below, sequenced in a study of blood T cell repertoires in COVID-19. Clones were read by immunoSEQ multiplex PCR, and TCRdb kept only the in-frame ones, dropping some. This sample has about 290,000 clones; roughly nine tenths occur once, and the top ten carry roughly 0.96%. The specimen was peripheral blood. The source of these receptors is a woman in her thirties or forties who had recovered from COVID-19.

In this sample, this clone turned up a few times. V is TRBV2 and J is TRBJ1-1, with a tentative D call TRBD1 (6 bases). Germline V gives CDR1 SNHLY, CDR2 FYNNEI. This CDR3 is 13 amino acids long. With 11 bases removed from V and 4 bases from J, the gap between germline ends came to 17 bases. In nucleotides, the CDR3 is TGTGCCGGAAAACAGGGCCCTTTCACTGAAGCTTTCTTT. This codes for CAGKQGPFTEAFF.

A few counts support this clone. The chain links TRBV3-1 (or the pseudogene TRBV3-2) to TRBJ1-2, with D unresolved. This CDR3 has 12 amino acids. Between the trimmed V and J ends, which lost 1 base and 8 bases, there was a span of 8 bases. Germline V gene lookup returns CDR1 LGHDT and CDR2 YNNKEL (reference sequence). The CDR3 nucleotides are TGTGCCAGCAGCCAAGGGCCATTGGGCTACACCTTC. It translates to CASSQGPLGYTF.

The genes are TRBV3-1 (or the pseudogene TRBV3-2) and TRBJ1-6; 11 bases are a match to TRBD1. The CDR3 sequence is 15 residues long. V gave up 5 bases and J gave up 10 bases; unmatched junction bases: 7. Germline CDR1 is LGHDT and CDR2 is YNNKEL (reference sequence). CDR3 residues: CASSSRTGGASPLHF. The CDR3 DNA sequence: TGTGCCAGCAGCTCCCGGACAGGGGGCGCCTCACCCCTCCACTTT.

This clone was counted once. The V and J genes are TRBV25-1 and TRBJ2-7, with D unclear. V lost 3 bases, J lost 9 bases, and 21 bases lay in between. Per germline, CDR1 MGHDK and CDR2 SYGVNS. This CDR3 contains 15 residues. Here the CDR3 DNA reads TGTGCCAGCAGTGATGTTACCTCAACTCCAGAGGTGCAGTACTTC. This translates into CASSDVTSTPEVQYF.

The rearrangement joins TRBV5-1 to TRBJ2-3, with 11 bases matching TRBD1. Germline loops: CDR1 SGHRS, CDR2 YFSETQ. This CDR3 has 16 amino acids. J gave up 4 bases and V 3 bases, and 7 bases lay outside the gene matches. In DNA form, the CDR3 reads TGCGCCAGCAGCTCCGGACAGGGGGCGGAGGCAGATACGCAGTATTTT. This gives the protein CASSSGQGAEADTQYF.

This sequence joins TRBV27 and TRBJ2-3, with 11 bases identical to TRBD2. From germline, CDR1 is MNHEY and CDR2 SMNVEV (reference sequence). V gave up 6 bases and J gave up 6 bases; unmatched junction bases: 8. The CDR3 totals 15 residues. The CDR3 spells CASRPGLAEPDTQYF. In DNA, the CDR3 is TGTGCCAGCAGGCCGGGACTAGCGGAGCCCGATACGCAGTATTTT.

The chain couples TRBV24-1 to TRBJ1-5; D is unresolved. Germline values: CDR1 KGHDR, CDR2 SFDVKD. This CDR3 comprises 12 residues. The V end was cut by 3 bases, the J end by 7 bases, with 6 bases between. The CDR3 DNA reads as TGTGCCACCAGTGATGGGAGCCAGCCCCAGCATTTT. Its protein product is CATSDGSQPQHF.

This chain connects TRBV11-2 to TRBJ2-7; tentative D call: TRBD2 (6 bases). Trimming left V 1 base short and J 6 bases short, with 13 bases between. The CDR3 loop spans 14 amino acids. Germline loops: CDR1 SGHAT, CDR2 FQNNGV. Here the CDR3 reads CASSLGLARREQYF. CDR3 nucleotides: TGTGCCAGCAGCTTAGGGCTAGCGCGGCGCGAGCAGTACTTC.

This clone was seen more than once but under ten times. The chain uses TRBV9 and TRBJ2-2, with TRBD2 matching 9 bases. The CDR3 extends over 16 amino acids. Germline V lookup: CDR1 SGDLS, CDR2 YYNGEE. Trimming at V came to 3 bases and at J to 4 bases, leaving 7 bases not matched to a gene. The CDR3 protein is CASSALAGRGTGELFF. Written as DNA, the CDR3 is TGTGCCAGCAGCGCGCTAGCGGGAAGGGGCACCGGGGAGCTGTTTTTT.

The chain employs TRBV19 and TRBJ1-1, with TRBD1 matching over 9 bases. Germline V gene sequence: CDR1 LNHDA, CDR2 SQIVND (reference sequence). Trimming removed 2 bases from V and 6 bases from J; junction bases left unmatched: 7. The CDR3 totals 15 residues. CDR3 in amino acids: CASSIHQGTGPEAFF. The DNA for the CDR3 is TGTGCCAGTAGTATACATCAAGGGACAGGGCCTGAAGCTTTCTTT.

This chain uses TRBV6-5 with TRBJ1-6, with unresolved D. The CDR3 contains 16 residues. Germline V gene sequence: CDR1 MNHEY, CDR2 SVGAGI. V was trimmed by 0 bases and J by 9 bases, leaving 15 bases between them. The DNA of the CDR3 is TGTGCCAGCAGTTACTCCAGCCTGACTGGCGGTTCACCCCTCCACTTT. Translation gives CASSYSSLTGGSPLHF.

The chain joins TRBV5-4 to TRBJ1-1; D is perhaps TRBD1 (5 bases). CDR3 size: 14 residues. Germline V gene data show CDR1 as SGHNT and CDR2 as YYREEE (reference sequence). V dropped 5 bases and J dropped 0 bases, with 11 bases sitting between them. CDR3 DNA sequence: TGTGCCAGCAGGCCGGACATAATGAACACTGAAGCTTTCTTT. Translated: CASRPDIMNTEAFF.

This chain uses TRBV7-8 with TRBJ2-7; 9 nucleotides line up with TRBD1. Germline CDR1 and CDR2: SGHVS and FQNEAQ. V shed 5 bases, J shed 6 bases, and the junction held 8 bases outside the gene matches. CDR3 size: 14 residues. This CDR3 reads CASSADRGQVEQYF. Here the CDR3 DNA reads TGTGCCAGCAGCGCGGACAGGGGACAGGTCGAGCAGTACTTC. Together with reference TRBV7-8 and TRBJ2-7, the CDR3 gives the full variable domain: GAGVSQSPRYKVAKRGQDVALRCDPISGHVSLFWYQQALGQGPEFLTYFQNEAQLDKSGLPSDRFFAERPEGSVSTLKIQRTQQEDSAVYLCASSADRGQVEQYFGPGTRLTVT.

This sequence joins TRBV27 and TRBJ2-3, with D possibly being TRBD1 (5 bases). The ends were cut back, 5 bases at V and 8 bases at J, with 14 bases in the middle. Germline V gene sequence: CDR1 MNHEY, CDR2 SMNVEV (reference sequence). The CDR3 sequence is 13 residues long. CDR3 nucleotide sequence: TGTGCCAGCAGTCCGGTGGGGCCTCGTACGCAGTATTTT. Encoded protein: CASSPVGPRTQYF.

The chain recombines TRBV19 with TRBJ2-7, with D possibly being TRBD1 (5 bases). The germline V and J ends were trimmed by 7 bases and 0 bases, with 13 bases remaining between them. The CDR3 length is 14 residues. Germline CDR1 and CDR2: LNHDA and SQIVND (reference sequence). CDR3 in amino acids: CASKRQTGSYEQYF. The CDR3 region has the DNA TGTGCCAGTAAAAGACAGACGGGCTCCTACGAGCAGTACTTC.

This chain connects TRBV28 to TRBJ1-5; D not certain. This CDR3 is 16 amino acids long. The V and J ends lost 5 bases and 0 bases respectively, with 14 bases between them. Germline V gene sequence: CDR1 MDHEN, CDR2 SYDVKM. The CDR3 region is CASSLSSRLSNQPQHF. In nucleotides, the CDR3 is TGTGCCAGCAGTCTATCAAGCAGGCTTAGCAATCAGCCCCAGCATTTT. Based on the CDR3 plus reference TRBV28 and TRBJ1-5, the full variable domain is DVKVTQSSRYLVKRTGEKVFLECVQDMDHENMFWYRQDPGLGLRLIYFSYDVKMKEKGDIPEGYSVSREKKERFSLILESASTNQTSMYLCASSLSSRLSNQPQHFGDGTRLSIL.

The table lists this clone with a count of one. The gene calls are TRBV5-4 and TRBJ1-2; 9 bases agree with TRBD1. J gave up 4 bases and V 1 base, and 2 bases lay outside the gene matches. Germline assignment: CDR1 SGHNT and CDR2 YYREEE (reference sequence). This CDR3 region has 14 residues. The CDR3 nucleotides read TGTGCCAGCAGCTTGAGGGACAGGGTCTATGGCTACACCTTC. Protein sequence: CASSLRDRVYGYTF.

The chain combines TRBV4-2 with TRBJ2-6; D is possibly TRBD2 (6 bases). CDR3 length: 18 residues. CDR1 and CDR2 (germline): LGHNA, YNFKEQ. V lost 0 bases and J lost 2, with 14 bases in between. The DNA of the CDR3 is TGTGCCAGCAGCCAAGATGGGGCCCGGGGGACTGGGGCCAACGTCCTGACTTTC. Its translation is CASSQDGARGTGANVLTF.